This paragraph reports one T cell receptor (beta chain). The CDR3 length is 12 residues. Deletions cut 11 bases from V and 8 bases from J, with 18 bases between. Germline CDR1 reads LGHNA; CDR2 reads YSLEER. The sample's time point: pretreatment peripheral blood. This sample is part of a study of PD-L1 blockade in urothelial cancer. Study as a whole: Male sex and bladder-origin urothelial cancer characterized about 85% of the 29 patients.

TCRdb's table, derived via immunoSEQ multiplex PCR, lists solely in-frame clones and lacks some. This table has just over 50,000 clones, 75% appearing once. The TCR sequence derives from a man aged 70-80 years with urothelial cancer. The sequencing here drew on PBMCs, taken around atezolizumab (anti-PD-L1) treatment. The chain combines TRBV4-3 with TRBJ1-2; D is undetermined. In DNA form, the CDR3 reads TGCGCCGGCGTCCCGACTGGAATGGGCTACACCTTC. Encoded protein: CAGVPTGMGYTF.